Listed below are T cell receptor beta chains from one sample, sequenced in a study of T cells in Graves' hyperthyroidism and ophthalmopathy. MiXCR was run by TCRdb on the multiplex PCR reads, yielding one entry per CDR3 protein. The table shows approximately 710,000 distinct CDR3 sequences, with approximately 15% occurring only once. Material: blood. All receptors come from a man aged 50 to 59 with Graves' hyperthyroidism. Each CDR3 is given with its conserved first and last residue. D genes are given only for firm matches. Clone size is shown for a subset of rows, as once, few, many or a class of expanded clone.

D gene,V gene,clone size,J gene,CDR3 protein,CDR3 DNA
NA,TRBV7-3,NA,TRBJ2-2,CASSLSSKTGELFF,TGTGCCAGCAGCTTATCCAGTAAGACCGGGGAGCTGTTTTTT
NA,TRBV18,NA,TRBJ2-7,CASSLERQEQYF,TGTGCCAGCTCACTAGAGCGACAGGAGCAGTACTTC
NA,TRBV30,many,TRBJ2-3,CAWTVTDTQYF,TGTGCCTGGACAGTCACAGATACGCAGTATTTT
NA,TRBV30,many,TRBJ2-1,CAWSPDYNEQFF,TGTGCCTGGAGTCCGGACTACAATGAGCAGTTCTTC
TRBD2,TRBV3-1,NA,TRBJ2-3,CASSPRSSGSTGTDTQYF,TGTGCCAGCAGCCCCCGGAGTAGCGGGAGTACCGGAACAGATACGCAGTATTTT
NA,TRBV24-1,many,TRBJ2-7,CATSAAGGSYEQYF,TGTGCCACCAGTGCGGCTGGGGGTTCCTACGAGCAGTACTTC
TRBD1,TRBV7-9,many,TRBJ2-3,CASSLVQGERDTQYF,TGTGCCAGCAGCTTAGTACAGGGGGAAAGAGATACGCAGTATTTT
TRBD1,TRBV30,many,TRBJ1-2,CAWSVRDRGFYGYTF,TGTGCCTGGAGTGTACGGGACAGGGGATTCTATGGCTACACCTTC
NA,TRBV12-3/TRBV12-4,NA,TRBJ2-1,CASTIQGRSHNEQFF,TGTGCCAGCACAATCCAGGGGCGCTCCCACAATGAGCAGTTCTTC
NA,TRBV6-1,NA,TRBJ2-3,CASQGSGLTQYF,TGTGCCAGCCAGGGTAGCGGATTAACGCAGTATTTT
NA,TRBV27,many,TRBJ2-7,CASRREAGGEQYF,TGTGCCAGCAGGAGGGAGGCAGGGGGCGAGCAGTACTTC